Following are 8 T cell receptor beta chains from one sample sequenced in a study of graft-versus-host responses after intestinal transplantation. Data came from immunoSEQ multiplex PCR; TCRdb stores just in-frame clones and leaves some out. The table records about 20,000 clones, approximately 46% of them present only once. The specimen comprised alloreactive CD4+ T cells from a mixed lymphocyte reaction culture, sampled before intestinal transplant. Subset defined: CFSE-low proliferating T cells sorted from roughly six-day pre-transplant mixed lymphocyte reaction (GvH or HvG direction). The source of these receptors is a human patient who received an intestinal transplant.

J is TRBJ1-2 and V is TRBV18; possible D gene TRBD1, 6 bases. Germline V gene lookup returns CDR1 KGHSH and CDR2 LQKENI. Trimming stripped 6 bases from V and 2 bases from J, with 16 bases between. The length of the CDR3 is 15 residues. CDR3 region: CASSPSEGVNYGYTF. The CDR3 nucleotides are TGTGCCAGCTCCCCATCCGAGGGGGTAAACTATGGCTACACCTTC. The variable domain in full, completed from reference TRBV18 and TRBJ1-2, reads NAGVMQNPRHLVRRRGQEARLRCSPMKGHSHVYWYRQLPEEGLKFMVYLQKENIIDESGMPKERFSAEFPKEGPSILRIQQVVRGDSAAYFCASSPSEGVNYGYTFGSGTRLTVV.

The chain links TRBV27 to TRBJ2-5; 8 bases line up with TRBD2. Germline assignment: CDR1 MNHEY and CDR2 SMNVEV (reference sequence). The CDR3 runs to 16 residues. Trimming took 6 bases from V and 5 from J; bases not matched to a gene: 14. The CDR3 region has the DNA TGTGCCAGCAGCCCCACCCGGCTAGCGGGTTCGGAGACCCAGTACTTC. Its translation: CASSPTRLAGSETQYF.

This clone is medium-sized by share. The genes are TRBV5-4 and TRBJ1-6; no definite D call. Trimming removed 0 bases from V and 8 bases from J, with 12 bases in between. Germline-derived CDR1 and CDR2 are SGHNT and YYREEE (reference sequence). The CDR3 has 15 amino acids. CDR3 in amino acids: CASSLDAGPYSPLHF. DNA for the CDR3: TGTGCCAGCAGCTTGGACGCGGGCCCCTATTCACCCCTCCACTTT.

The V call is TRBV10-3, the J call TRBJ1-2; the match to TRBD1 covers 11 bases. This CDR3 spans 12 amino acids. V gave up 9 bases and J gave up 8 bases; unmatched junction bases: 5. Germline V gives CDR1 ENHRY, CDR2 SYGVKD. The CDR3 coding sequence is TGTGCCATAGGACAGGGGGCGCGGGGCTACACCTTC. Protein: CAIGQGARGYTF.

The chain carries TRBV7-3 and TRBJ2-5; 8 nucleotides agree with TRBD2. Germline CDR1 SGHTA, CDR2 FQGTGA. This CDR3 is 15 amino acids long. Unmatched junction bases numbered 4, after V lost 2 bases and J lost 2 bases. The chain's CDR3 is CASSLAGGGQETQYF. The CDR3 DNA reads TGTGCCAGCAGCTTAGCGGGGGGAGGGCAAGAGACCCAGTACTTC.

The chain recombines TRBV5-6 with TRBJ2-7; TRBD2 is a possible D gene (5 bases). V lost 1 base, J lost 0 bases, and 8 bases lay in between. CDR3 size: 14 residues. Germline V gives CDR1 SGHDT, CDR2 YYEEEE. The CDR3 bases are TGTGCCAGCAGCTTGTTGGGGAGCTCCTACGAGCAGTACTTC. Protein: CASSLLGSSYEQYF.

The CDR3 loop is CASSLQGRTGYTF. As DNA, the CDR3 is TGTGCCAGCAGTTTACAGGGCAGAACGGGCTACACCTTC. The chain employs TRBV27 and TRBJ1-2; possible D gene TRBD1, 5 bases. Germline lookup yields CDR1 MNHEY and CDR2 SMNVEV (reference sequence). The CDR3 runs 13 residues. The V and J ends lost 2 bases and 8 bases respectively, with 12 bases between them.

This clone has only a few counts. The chain employs TRBV9 and TRBJ2-7; D is unresolved. Per germline, CDR1 SGDLS and CDR2 YYNGEE. V shed 0 bases and J shed 1 base, with 5 bases lying between them. The CDR3 runs 13 residues. The DNA of the CDR3 is TGTGCCAGCAGCGTAGAACAGTCCTACGAGCAGTACTTC. Its translation: CASSVEQSYEQYF.